This TCR beta chain is drawn from a study of T-cell memory formation after mild COVID-19. The ends lost 3 bases at V and 6 bases at J; junction bases unmatched: 4. CDR1 is KGHSH, CDR2 LQKENI, per germline. The CDR3 consists of 14 residues. This clonotype showed up just a few times. TCRdb ran MiXCR on the 5' RACE reads and lists one entry per CDR3 protein. This repertoire shows roughly 400,000 distinct CDR3 sequences, about a sixth found once; its top ten account for 20% to 25%. The sequence was collected from a man aged 18 to 35 who had mild COVID-19 (a few samples of this study predate the infection). Cell type and time point are not known. The J gene is TRBJ1-4, the V gene TRBV18; 7 bases align to TRBD1. Sequenced material: PBMCs or a T cell subset sorted from them (not recorded which). The CDR3 DNA sequence: TGTGCCAGCTCACCGCGGAGGGGGCATGAAAAACTGTTTTTT. It codes for CASSPRRGHEKLFF.